A selection of T cell receptor beta chains follows, all from one sample in a study of blood T cells in healthy people across ages. In TCRdb, the 5' RACE reads were re-called with MiXCR into one record per CDR3 protein. Of 1,300,000 or so distinct CDR3 sequences detected, approximately 59% appear once; the ten largest clones hold about 6.3%. Sequencing was performed on blood. Every receptor here comes from a man in his late teens or twenties in good health. The CDR3 runs from the conserved cysteine through the conserved F or W. The D gene is left open where the match is weak. Clone size is not always given. Where it is, it says once, few, many or a class for expanded clones.

-,TRBJ2-7,TRBV6-6,17,TRBD1,TGTGCCAGCAGTTACGGGGACAGGGAATCAAGGACCTACGAGCAGTACTTC,CASSYGDRESRTYEQYF
-,TRBJ2-7,TRBV20-1,13,-,TGCAGTGCTCGGGGGACTCCGAACTACGAGCAGTACTTC,CSARGTPNYEQYF
once,TRBJ1-1,TRBV7-9,15,-,TGTGCCAGCAGCTTAGGAAGGATGGGGAACACTGAAGCTTTCTTT,CASSLGRMGNTEAFF
-,TRBJ2-5,TRBV6-1,13,-,TGTGCCAGCAACGGTGGCAGAAAAGAGACCCAGTACTTC,CASNGGRKETQYF
-,TRBJ1-6,TRBV3-1,16,TRBD1,TGTGCCAGCAGCCAAAGGGACAGGGATTGGAATTCACCCCTCCACTTT,CASSQRDRDWNSPLHF
few,TRBJ1-2,TRBV27,15,TRBD1,TGTGCCAGCAGTTTATCACAGGGGAATTACTATGGCTACACCTTC,CASSLSQGNYYGYTF
-,TRBJ2-3,TRBV6-2/TRBV6-3,19,TRBD2,TGTGCCAGCAGCCGCCCTCTGGGGCGGGAGCCATTCGGATCAGATACGCAGTATTTT,CASSRPLGREPFGSDTQYF
-,TRBJ2-3,TRBV14,15,-,TGTGCCAGCAGTCTTCCCGGGACGGTCCCGGGTACGCAGTATTTT,CASSLPGTVPGTQYF
-,TRBJ2-7,TRBV20-1,13,-,TGCAGTGCTAGTGCAGGGGCCTCCTACGAGCAGTACTTC,CSASAGASYEQYF
-,TRBJ2-5,TRBV20-1,13,TRBD2,TGCAGTGCCCCTAGCGGGGCCCAAGAGACCCAGTACTTC,CSAPSGAQETQYF
-,TRBJ2-3,TRBV29-1,13,TRBD2,TGCAGCGTGGTGGGGGGGGAGGAAGATACGCAGTATTTT,CSVVGGEEDTQYF
-,TRBJ2-7,TRBV28,14,TRBD2,TGTGCCAGCTCTCCGGGGGGGCCGACCTACGAGCAGTACTTC,CASSPGGPTYEQYF
-,TRBJ1-2,TRBV7-9,15,-,TGTGCCAGTACTGAATCCTCACCAAGCGCCGGGGGCTACACCTTC,CASTESSPSAGGYTF
few,TRBJ2-5,TRBV4-3,15,TRBD1,TGCGCCAGCAGCCAGGCTACAGGGGCCGGAGAGACCCAGTACTTC,CASSQATGAGETQYF
-,TRBJ2-7,TRBV4-1,11,-,TGCGCCAGCAGCCACTCCTATAAGCAGTACTTC,CASSHSYKQYF